The rows below give T cell receptor beta chains drawn from one sample of a study of shared clonotypes between healthy human individuals. Here immunoSEQ multiplex PCR was the method, and the copy in TCRdb shows in-frame clones only, minus some. The top ten hold roughly 1.2% of the sample, which has around 2,100,000 clones, just under 95% seen once. Sequencing was done on a sample of naive CD8+ T cells sorted from blood. These receptor sequences come from a young man in good health. Both conserved end residues are part of each CDR3. Fields, in order: V gene, clone size, CDR3 length, J gene, D gene, CDR3 DNA, CDR3 protein. D genes are given only for firm matches. A clone size is listed for some rows: how often the clone was seen (once, few, many), or a class if it is expanded.

v_call: TRBV9
clone_size: NA
cdr3_length: 16
j_call: TRBJ2-3
d_call: NA
cdr3_nt: TGTGCCAGCAGCGCATATGGGGGCGGTAGCACAGATACGCAGTATTTT
cdr3_aa: CASSAYGGGSTDTQYF

v_call: TRBV7-9
clone_size: NA
cdr3_length: 16
j_call: TRBJ2-7
d_call: NA
cdr3_nt: TGTGCCAGCAGTCTTGGGGAGGGACAGAACTCCTACGAGCAGTACTTC
cdr3_aa: CASSLGEGQNSYEQYF

v_call: TRBV2
clone_size: NA
cdr3_length: 13
j_call: TRBJ1-3
d_call: NA
cdr3_nt: TGTGCCAGCAACCGAGGGGAGGGAAACACCATATATTTT
cdr3_aa: CASNRGEGNTIYF

v_call: TRBV5-6
clone_size: NA
cdr3_length: 16
j_call: TRBJ1-2
d_call: TRBD1
cdr3_nt: TGTGCCAGCAGCTTGGCTGGGACAGGGGACTCCTATGGCTACACCTTC
cdr3_aa: CASSLAGTGDSYGYTF

v_call: TRBV7-9
clone_size: NA
cdr3_length: 15
j_call: TRBJ2-6
d_call: NA
cdr3_nt: TGTGCCAGCAGCGCCCAGGGCTCTGGGGCCAACGTCCTGACTTTC
cdr3_aa: CASSAQGSGANVLTF

v_call: TRBV13
clone_size: NA
cdr3_length: 17
j_call: TRBJ2-7
d_call: TRBD1
cdr3_nt: TGTGCCAGCAGCTTGGGCTTTGGTGGGACAGGGACTTACGAGCAGTACTTC
cdr3_aa: CASSLGFGGTGTYEQYF

v_call: TRBV7-9
clone_size: once
cdr3_length: 14
j_call: TRBJ2-1
d_call: NA
cdr3_nt: TGTGCCAGCATCATTGGGGGATCCTACAATGAGCAGTTCTTC
cdr3_aa: CASIIGGSYNEQFF

v_call: TRBV13
clone_size: NA
cdr3_length: 14
j_call: TRBJ1-5
d_call: NA
cdr3_nt: TGTGCCAGCAGCTTAGGACGTCGCAATCAGCCCCAGCATTTT
cdr3_aa: CASSLGRRNQPQHF

v_call: TRBV29-1
clone_size: NA
cdr3_length: 16
j_call: TRBJ2-2
d_call: NA
cdr3_nt: TGCAGCGTTGATCTCGAGGCAGACCCGAACACCGGGGAGCTGTTTTTT
cdr3_aa: CSVDLEADPNTGELFF

v_call: TRBV7-9
clone_size: NA
cdr3_length: 16
j_call: TRBJ2-2
d_call: NA
cdr3_nt: TGTGCCAGCAGCTTGCCGGGACTCCTCAACACCGGGGAGCTGTTTTTT
cdr3_aa: CASSLPGLLNTGELFF

v_call: TRBV27
clone_size: NA
cdr3_length: 14
j_call: TRBJ2-5
d_call: TRBD1
cdr3_nt: TGTGCCAGCAGTTTGATGCAACAGGGGGAGACCCAGTACTTC
cdr3_aa: CASSLMQQGETQYF

v_call: TRBV19
clone_size: NA
cdr3_length: 14
j_call: TRBJ1-1
d_call: NA
cdr3_nt: TGTGCCAGTAGTATAGATGCAGGGTACACTGAAGCTTTCTTT
cdr3_aa: CASSIDAGYTEAFF

v_call: TRBV5-6
clone_size: NA
cdr3_length: 14
j_call: TRBJ2-3
d_call: NA
cdr3_nt: TGTGCCAGCAGCTTGGCCAGCGCCACAGATACGCAGTATTTT
cdr3_aa: CASSLASATDTQYF

v_call: TRBV4-1
clone_size: NA
cdr3_length: 15
j_call: TRBJ2-7
d_call: NA
cdr3_nt: TGCGCCAGCAGCCAAGAATTTACTTCCTCCTACGAGCAGTACTTC
cdr3_aa: CASSQEFTSSYEQYF

v_call: TRBV13
clone_size: NA
cdr3_length: 13
j_call: TRBJ1-2
d_call: TRBD1
cdr3_nt: TGTGCCAGCAGCTCGACAGGGGATTATGGCTACACCTTC
cdr3_aa: CASSSTGDYGYTF

v_call: TRBV6-6
clone_size: NA
cdr3_length: 13
j_call: TRBJ1-5
d_call: TRBD1
cdr3_nt: TGTGCCAGCAGACGGGACAGAATCCAGCCCCAGCATTTT
cdr3_aa: CASRRDRIQPQHF

v_call: TRBV5-6
clone_size: NA
cdr3_length: 15
j_call: TRBJ1-1
d_call: NA
cdr3_nt: TGTGCCAGCAGCTTGGGGGGTCAGGGGAACACTGAAGCTTTCTTT
cdr3_aa: CASSLGGQGNTEAFF

v_call: TRBV5-4
clone_size: NA
cdr3_length: 13
j_call: TRBJ1-1
d_call: NA
cdr3_nt: TGTGCCAGCAGCTGGGATCTGATAACTGAAGCTTTCTTT
cdr3_aa: CASSWDLITEAFF

v_call: TRBV7-6
clone_size: NA
cdr3_length: 14
j_call: TRBJ2-6
d_call: NA
cdr3_nt: TGTGCCAGCAGCCCGGAGTCTGGGGCCAACGTCCTGACTTTC
cdr3_aa: CASSPESGANVLTF

v_call: TRBV7-9
clone_size: NA
cdr3_length: 15
j_call: TRBJ1-4
d_call: TRBD1
cdr3_nt: TGTGCCAGCAGCGCACCAGGGGGGGCCGGTGAAAAACTGTTTTTT
cdr3_aa: CASSAPGGAGEKLFF

v_call: TRBV27
clone_size: once
cdr3_length: 18
j_call: TRBJ2-2
d_call: NA
cdr3_nt: TGTGCCAGCACCCTAGCCGCGACCGGGACTTCAGGCACCGGGGAGCTGTTTTTT
cdr3_aa: CASTLAATGTSGTGELFF

v_call: TRBV13
clone_size: NA
cdr3_length: 17
j_call: TRBJ2-7
d_call: NA
cdr3_nt: TGTGCCAGCAGCTTAGCCTCTTGGCCGGGGTTAGGGTACGAGCAGTACTTC
cdr3_aa: CASSLASWPGLGYEQYF

v_call: TRBV4-1
clone_size: NA
cdr3_length: 16
j_call: TRBJ2-7
d_call: NA
cdr3_nt: TGCGCCAGCAGCCTGGGCAGTAGCGGCCTATCCTACGAGCAGTACTTC
cdr3_aa: CASSLGSSGLSYEQYF

v_call: TRBV12-2
clone_size: NA
cdr3_length: 19
j_call: TRBJ2-4
d_call: NA
cdr3_nt: TGTGCAAGTCGCTTCCCTCTACTAGCGGGAGGGCCTGCCAAAAACATTCAGTACTTC
cdr3_aa: CASRFPLLAGGPAKNIQYF

v_call: TRBV11-2
clone_size: NA
cdr3_length: 14
j_call: TRBJ2-7
d_call: NA
cdr3_nt: TGTGCCAGCAGCTTAGTAGGAGGGGGCGATGAGCAGTACTTC
cdr3_aa: CASSLVGGGDEQYF

v_call: TRBV27
clone_size: NA
cdr3_length: 13
j_call: TRBJ2-7
d_call: TRBD1
cdr3_nt: TGTGCCAGCAGTAGAGGACAGGGCTACGAGCAGTACTTC
cdr3_aa: CASSRGQGYEQYF

v_call: TRBV19
clone_size: NA
cdr3_length: 16
j_call: TRBJ1-6
d_call: TRBD1
cdr3_nt: TGTGCCAGTAGTATGGGACAGAACTCCTATAATTCACCCCTCCACTTT
cdr3_aa: CASSMGQNSYNSPLHF

v_call: TRBV6-6
clone_size: NA
cdr3_length: 14
j_call: TRBJ2-7
d_call: NA
cdr3_nt: TGTGCCAGCAGTTACTCGGGACCGCCTGACGAGCAGTACTTC
cdr3_aa: CASSYSGPPDEQYF

v_call: TRBV2
clone_size: NA
cdr3_length: 13
j_call: TRBJ2-1
d_call: NA
cdr3_nt: TGTGCCAGCAGGCAGCGGTCCTACAATGAGCAGTTCTTC
cdr3_aa: CASRQRSYNEQFF

v_call: TRBV4-1
clone_size: once
cdr3_length: 15
j_call: TRBJ2-7
d_call: TRBD2
cdr3_nt: TGCGCCAGCAGCCTCTTAGCGGGAGAAGTGTACGAGCAGTACTTC
cdr3_aa: CASSLLAGEVYEQYF

v_call: TRBV5-6
clone_size: NA
cdr3_length: 14
j_call: TRBJ2-5
d_call: TRBD1
cdr3_nt: TGTGCCAGCAGCTTGGCCACAGGGGTGGAGACCCAGTACTTC
cdr3_aa: CASSLATGVETQYF

v_call: TRBV4-1
clone_size: NA
cdr3_length: 14
j_call: TRBJ2-1
d_call: NA
cdr3_nt: TGCGCCAGCAGCCAAGATCAAGGGGTCGATGAGCAGTTCTTC
cdr3_aa: CASSQDQGVDEQFF

v_call: TRBV5-5
clone_size: NA
cdr3_length: 17
j_call: TRBJ2-7
d_call: TRBD2
cdr3_nt: TGTGCCAGCAGCTTGGTTCCGGCTAGCGGGGGCTTTTACGAGCAGTACTTC
cdr3_aa: CASSLVPASGGFYEQYF

v_call: TRBV6-5
clone_size: few
cdr3_length: 15
j_call: TRBJ2-2
d_call: TRBD1
cdr3_nt: TGTGCCAGCAGTTACGTGACAGGGCAACCCGGGGAGCTGTTTTTT
cdr3_aa: CASSYVTGQPGELFF

v_call: TRBV18
clone_size: NA
cdr3_length: 15
j_call: TRBJ2-1
d_call: NA
cdr3_nt: TGTGCCAGCTCACCAGTCGCGGGATCCGGAAATGAGCAGTTCTTC
cdr3_aa: CASSPVAGSGNEQFF

v_call: TRBV5-6
clone_size: NA
cdr3_length: 15
j_call: TRBJ2-7
d_call: TRBD2
cdr3_nt: TGTGCCAGCAGCTTAACGGGAGGGCCGCTCTACGAGCAGTACTTC
cdr3_aa: CASSLTGGPLYEQYF

v_call: TRBV4-2
clone_size: NA
cdr3_length: 15
j_call: TRBJ2-5
d_call: NA
cdr3_nt: TGTGCCAGCAGCCAAGAGTTGTGGGGCCAAGAGACCCAGTACTTC
cdr3_aa: CASSQELWGQETQYF

v_call: TRBV9
clone_size: NA
cdr3_length: 14
j_call: TRBJ1-1
d_call: NA
cdr3_nt: TGTGCCAGCAGCGTAGCTAACAGGGATACTGAAGCTTTCTTT
cdr3_aa: CASSVANRDTEAFF

v_call: TRBV5-1
clone_size: NA
cdr3_length: 15
j_call: TRBJ2-5
d_call: NA
cdr3_nt: TGCGCCAGCAGCTTGGAAAGGACCCGGAAAGAGACCCAGTACTTC
cdr3_aa: CASSLERTRKETQYF

v_call: TRBV4-1
clone_size: NA
cdr3_length: 18
j_call: TRBJ2-5
d_call: TRBD2
cdr3_nt: TGCGCCAGCAGCCAAGGTCCCTGGACTAGCGGGGGGGCCGAGACCCAGTACTTC
cdr3_aa: CASSQGPWTSGGAETQYF

v_call: TRBV7-9
clone_size: NA
cdr3_length: 16
j_call: TRBJ2-3
d_call: NA
cdr3_nt: TGTGCCAGCAGCCAGGCAATTCCGGCATCCACAGATACGCAGTATTTT
cdr3_aa: CASSQAIPASTDTQYF

v_call: TRBV2
clone_size: NA
cdr3_length: 15
j_call: TRBJ2-3
d_call: TRBD1
cdr3_nt: TGTGCCAGCACCGCAGGGACAGGGTTCCGAGATACGCAGTATTTT
cdr3_aa: CASTAGTGFRDTQYF

v_call: TRBV7-2
clone_size: NA
cdr3_length: 13
j_call: TRBJ2-7
d_call: NA
cdr3_nt: TGTGCCAGCAGCGCGAACCGGGGCTACGAGCAGTACTTC
cdr3_aa: CASSANRGYEQYF

v_call: TRBV5-4
clone_size: NA
cdr3_length: 14
j_call: TRBJ2-5
d_call: NA
cdr3_nt: TGTGCCAGCAGCCCGGAGTGGTCCCAAGAGACCCAGTACTTC
cdr3_aa: CASSPEWSQETQYF

v_call: TRBV11-2
clone_size: NA
cdr3_length: 14
j_call: TRBJ2-2
d_call: NA
cdr3_nt: TGTGCCAGCAGCGTCAGAGGGACCCCCGGGGAGCTGTTTTTT
cdr3_aa: CASSVRGTPGELFF

v_call: TRBV7-9
clone_size: once
cdr3_length: 13
j_call: TRBJ2-3
d_call: NA
cdr3_nt: TGTGCCAGCAGCTTGGCCAGCACAGATACGCAGTATTTT
cdr3_aa: CASSLASTDTQYF

v_call: TRBV28
clone_size: NA
cdr3_length: 12
j_call: TRBJ2-1
d_call: NA
cdr3_nt: TGTGCCAGCAGTGAACTTAACAATGAGCAGTTCTTC
cdr3_aa: CASSELNNEQFF

v_call: TRBV27
clone_size: NA
cdr3_length: 13
j_call: TRBJ2-1
d_call: NA
cdr3_nt: TGTGCCAGCAGTTTCTCCGGATACAATGAGCAGTTCTTC
cdr3_aa: CASSFSGYNEQFF

v_call: TRBV5-1
clone_size: NA
cdr3_length: 17
j_call: TRBJ2-5
d_call: NA
cdr3_nt: TGCGCCAGCAGCTCCCTCCTGAACCATGTGGATCAAGAGACCCAGTACTTC
cdr3_aa: CASSSLLNHVDQETQYF

v_call: TRBV11-3
clone_size: NA
cdr3_length: 12
j_call: TRBJ2-5
d_call: NA
cdr3_nt: TGTGCCAGTAAGGGGGGCGAAGGGACCCAGTACTTC
cdr3_aa: CASKGGEGTQYF